Here is one T cell receptor (beta chain) with its context. One end of the junction varies from germline; a read error may be responsible. Naive CD8 cells lacked CD45RO and underwent positive selection for CCR7, leaving out terminally differentiated effector memory CD45RA+ cells. The data derive from a study of shared clonotypes between healthy human individuals. Study in general: There were three CD4 naive, three CD4 memory, two CD8 naive and one CD8 memory plates per donor.

Produced via immunoSEQ multiplex PCR; TCRdb's table is partial and in-frame only. The sample holds roughly 2 million clones, about 94% seen once. Germline-derived CDR1 and CDR2 are SSHAT and FNYEAQ (reference sequence). This CDR3 contains 14 residues. Sequenced: naive CD8+ T cells sorted from blood. The receptor was isolated from a man between 18 and 29 years old in good health. V usage is TRBV7-7 and J usage is TRBJ2-3; TRBD2 might be the D (6 bases). In DNA, the CDR3 is TGTGCTAGCAGCCCCGGGGTGGGGGGAGATACGCAGTATTTT. This encodes CASSPGVGGDTQYF.